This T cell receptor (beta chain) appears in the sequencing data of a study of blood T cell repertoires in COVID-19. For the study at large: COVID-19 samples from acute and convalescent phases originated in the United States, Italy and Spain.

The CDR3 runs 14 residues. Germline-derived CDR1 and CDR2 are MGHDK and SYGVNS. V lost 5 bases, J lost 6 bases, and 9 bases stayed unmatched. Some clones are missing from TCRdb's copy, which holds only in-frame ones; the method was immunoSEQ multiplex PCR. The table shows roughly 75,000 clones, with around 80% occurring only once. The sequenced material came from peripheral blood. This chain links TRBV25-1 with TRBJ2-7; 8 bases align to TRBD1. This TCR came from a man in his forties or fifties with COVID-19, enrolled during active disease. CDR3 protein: CASSKNRGTREQYF. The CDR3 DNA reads TGTGCCAGCAGTAAAAACAGGGGGACTCGCGAGCAGTACTTC.